A selection of T cell receptor beta chains follows, all from one sample in a study of T cells expressing NK-cell markers. For each CDR3 protein, TCRdb gives one entry from its re-call of the 5' RACE reads, without DNA. Its table lists a few hundred thousand distinct CDR3 sequences. The sample consisted of blood T cells: a sorted CD56 or NKG2C T cell subset, CD4+ or CD8+ T cells, or bulk PBMC T cells (not recorded which). Source of these receptors: a man aged 18 to 69 in good health. The CDR3 runs from the conserved cysteine through the conserved F or W.

J: TRBJ2-2; V: TRBV12-5; CDR3: CASGGKTTATGELFF
J: TRBJ2-2; V: TRBV9; CDR3: CASSLLAGDTGELFF
J: TRBJ2-3; V: TRBV24-1; CDR3: CATSDNRGTDTQYF
J: TRBJ2-4; V: TRBV7-2; CDR3: CASSPTPTGLAKNIQYF
J: TRBJ2-4; V: TRBV12-3/TRBV12-4; CDR3: CASSTPTGAKNIQYF
J: TRBJ2-5; V: TRBV7-3; CDR3: CASSQSWGETQYF
J: TRBJ2-2; V: TRBV6-1; CDR3: CASRRGRSTGELFF
J: TRBJ2-1; V: TRBV20-1; CDR3: CSARDRGPYNEQFF
J: TRBJ1-2; V: TRBV7-2; CDR3: CASSPRRRGEDGYTF
J: TRBJ1-1; V: TRBV4-2; CDR3: CASSREGLNTEAFF
J: TRBJ1-5; V: TRBV3-1; CDR3: CASSPRGSQPQHF
J: TRBJ2-7; V: TRBV3-1; CDR3: CATKNHDGYEQYF
J: TRBJ1-6; V: TRBV6-4; CDR3: CASSFTSSYNSPLHF
J: TRBJ2-7; V: TRBV7-9; CDR3: CASSYTGTRGEQYF
J: TRBJ2-7; V: TRBV12-3/TRBV12-4; CDR3: CASSLRAPPREQYF
J: TRBJ1-5; V: TRBV29-1; CDR3: CSVPGTGAHQPQHF
J: TRBJ1-4; V: TRBV12-3/TRBV12-4; CDR3: CASRGWVNEKLFF
J: TRBJ2-5; V: TRBV12-3/TRBV12-4; CDR3: CASSPPVSGPWETQYF
J: TRBJ2-2; V: TRBV29-1; CDR3: CSAQQGTGTGELFF
J: TRBJ2-7; V: TRBV12-3/TRBV12-4; CDR3: CASRKQGSSYEQYF
J: TRBJ2-5; V: TRBV12-3/TRBV12-4; CDR3: CASSRAQGVDETQYF
J: TRBJ2-7; V: TRBV12-3/TRBV12-4; CDR3: CASSGGVQVAYEQYF
J: TRBJ2-7; V: TRBV2; CDR3: CASSLGKPSPYEQYF
J: TRBJ2-3; V: TRBV24-1; CDR3: CATSDFREGRGTQYF
J: TRBJ1-4; V: TRBV3-1; CDR3: CASSRRVGLGYEKLFF
J: TRBJ1-2; V: TRBV3-1; CDR3: CASSQLDYGYTF
J: TRBJ2-1; V: TRBV23-1; CDR3: CASKLMLGGCNEQFF
J: TRBJ2-5; V: TRBV6-1; CDR3: CASRGLAGGRETQYF
J: TRBJ1-2; V: TRBV10-3; CDR3: CAISDVRRRRGGYTF
J: TRBJ1-2; V: TRBV3-1; CDR3: CASSQGTGLGYGYTF
J: TRBJ2-3; V: TRBV12-5; CDR3: CASGFSGGTTDTQYF
J: TRBJ2-3; V: TRBV12-3/TRBV12-4; CDR3: CASSLGRGGPTDTQYF
J: TRBJ2-3; V: TRBV29-1; CDR3: CSVASTDTQYF
J: TRBJ2-7; V: TRBV3-1; CDR3: CASSQGYRQVLQYF
J: TRBJ1-4; V: TRBV6-1; CDR3: CASSLTGEREKLFF
J: TRBJ1-5; V: TRBV28; CDR3: CASRGPNQPQHF
J: TRBJ2-3; V: TRBV7-2; CDR3: CASRGRAAGDTQYF
J: TRBJ1-1; V: TRBV7-8; CDR3: CASSSGGMGTEAFF
J: TRBJ2-3; V: TRBV7-2; CDR3: CASSSVKRGGATDTQYF
J: TRBJ2-4; V: TRBV6-2/TRBV6-3; CDR3: CASSSDVAKNIQYF
J: TRBJ1-2; V: TRBV14; CDR3: CASSQVRGMARYGYTF
J: TRBJ2-3; V: TRBV2; CDR3: CASSSMISRTDTQYF
J: TRBJ1-2; V: TRBV28; CDR3: CASSSTGLGYTF
J: TRBJ1-5; V: TRBV7-2; CDR3: CASSLESNRASQPQHF
J: TRBJ2-1; V: TRBV12-3/TRBV12-4; CDR3: CASSFLAVTGNEQFF